This T cell receptor beta chain was identified during a study of T cell responses to AZD1222 COVID-19 vaccine. General study points: Spike-specific TCR breadth and depth grew following two AZD1222 doses. The donor group comprised mostly white British people and more females; the analysis possibly underestimated clonal diversity.

Trimming shortened V by 0 bases and J by 12 bases, and 12 bases separated the two germline ends. The length of the CDR3 is 13 residues. The V gene's germline CDR1 is MNHNS and CDR2 SASEGT. Using immunoSEQ multiplex PCR, the repertoire was profiled, and TCRdb retains in-frame clones only, with some absent. The data contain 150,000 to 200,000 clones, 85% to 95% of them singletons. As for this clone: Its cognate antigen is unknown.

This chain connects TRBV6-1 to TRBJ1-5; D gene ambiguous. The sequences come from peripheral blood, collected 28 days after the second AZD1222 dose. The receptor was derived from an adult who received the AZD1222 COVID-19 vaccine. The CDR3 sequence is CASSEAAMVSQHF. CDR3 in DNA: TGTGCCAGCAGTGAAGCTGCTATGGTCAGCCAGCATTTT.